This T cell receptor (beta chain) stems from a study of T-cell reconstitution after alpha-beta-depleted transplantation in children. The study's findings and limits: As was reported, about two months after transplant, alpha-beta T cells came from several hundred expanded graft clones. At one year after transplant, newly produced T cells mostly accounted for T-cell counts and diversity.

This CDR3 is built from 14 residues. Looked up from germline, CDR1 is SGDLS and CDR2 is YYNGEE. V gave up 4 bases and J gave up 2 bases; unmatched junction bases: 3. The TCRbeta library was prepared with unique molecular identifiers. From the PCR reads, TCRdb called clonotypes with MiXCR, one entry per CDR3 protein. The data show approximately 99,000 distinct CDR3 sequences, 6.4% seen once. This clonotype occurred many times. The antigen is undetermined. This clonotype was obtained from a male patient between 2 and 10 years old who had a stem cell transplant for acute lymphoblastic leukemia, so the T cells may come from the graft donor. The sample in question was PBMCs, mostly from graft donor cells, obtained 360 days after TCRalphabeta/CD19-depleted stem cell transplant. The chain has TRBV9 and TRBJ2-7, with 10 bases identical to TRBD1. The DNA for the CDR3 is TGTGCCAGCAGCTCCGGACAGGGGGCCTACGAGCAGTACTTC. Its protein is CASSSGQGAYEQYF.